The sequence of this T cell receptor beta chain was determined in a study of radiotherapy plus CTLA-4 blockade in lung cancer. Study-wide results and caveats: It was early blood T cell clone dynamics, with interferon-beta, that reportedly best predicted response.

Sequenced by immunoSEQ multiplex PCR; TCRdb stores in-frame clones only, minus some. Here the sample spans some 30,000 clones, roughly 79% being singletons. A remark on this clone: Its antigen is not identified. Germline and junction disagree at one end, which may indicate a read error.

CDR3 length: 12 residues. The germline CDR1 and CDR2 sequences are SGHVS and FQNEAQ. Ipilimumab CTLA-4 blockade and focal radiation were given to patients with chemo-refractory metastatic non-small-cell lung cancer. The sequence was obtained from a human donor with non-small cell lung cancer that progressed on radiotherapy plus ipilimumab. The source material was peripheral blood, sampled from a patient treated with radiotherapy plus ipilimumab. The chain has TRBV7-8 and TRBJ2-5; D ambiguous. The DNA for the CDR3 is TGTGCCAGCACCGCTATTATTGAGATCCAGTACTTC. This gives the protein CASTAIIEIQYF. Using reference TRBV7-8 and TRBJ2-5 for the parts outside the CDR3, the full variable domain is GAGVSQSPRYKVAKRGQDVALRCDPISGHVSLFWYQQALGQGPEFLTYFQNEAQLDKSGLPSDRFFAERPEGSVSTLKIQRTQQEDSAVYLCASTAIIEIQYFGPGTRLLVL.